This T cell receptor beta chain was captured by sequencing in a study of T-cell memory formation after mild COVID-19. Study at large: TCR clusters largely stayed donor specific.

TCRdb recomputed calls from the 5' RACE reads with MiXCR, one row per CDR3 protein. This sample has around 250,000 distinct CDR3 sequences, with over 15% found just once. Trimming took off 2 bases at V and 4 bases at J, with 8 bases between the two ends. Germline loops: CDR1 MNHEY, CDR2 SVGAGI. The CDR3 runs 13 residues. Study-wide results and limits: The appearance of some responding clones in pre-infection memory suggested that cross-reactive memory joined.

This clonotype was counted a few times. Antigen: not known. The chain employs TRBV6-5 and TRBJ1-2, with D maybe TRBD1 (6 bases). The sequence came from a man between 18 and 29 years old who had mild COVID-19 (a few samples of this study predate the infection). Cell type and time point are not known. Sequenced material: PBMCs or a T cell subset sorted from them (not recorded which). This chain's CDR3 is CASSYLQGYGYTF. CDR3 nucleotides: TGTGCCAGCAGTTACCTACAGGGCTATGGCTACACCTTC.